These T cell receptor beta chains were read from a single sample in a study of PD-1 blockade in mismatch repair-deficient tumors. Assay: immunoSEQ multiplex PCR; the TCRdb copy retains only in-frame clones and omits some. This sample has about 120,000 clones, with roughly 86% found just once. Specimen: peripheral blood, collected 44 weeks after starting pembrolizumab. The receptors stem from an adult with mismatch repair-deficient cancer. Each CDR3 is given with its conserved first and last residue. Fields, in order: clone size, CDR3 length, D gene, J gene, V gene, CDR3 DNA, CDR3 protein. The D gene is left open where the match is weak. Some rows mark clone size as missing; the rest say once, few, many or name a class of expanded clone.

. 15 TRBD1 TRBJ2-2 TRBV7-2 TGTGCCAGCAGCTTAACAGGGGCGCGCACCGGGGAGCTGTTTTTT CASSLTGARTGELFF
once 17 TRBD2 TRBJ2-1 TRBV29-1 TGCAGCGTCCCACCAAGGGTTGGGCGGGAGTACTACAATGAGCAGTTCTTC CSVPPRVGREYYNEQFF
once 16 . TRBJ1-2 TRBV11-3 TGTGCCAGCAGCTTGGGGAGGGGCGAAGGACCCTATGGCTACACCTTC CASSLGRGEGPYGYTF
. 16 TRBD1 TRBJ1-1 TRBV5-1 TGCGCCAGCAGCTTGGGTGGGGGCAGGGGGAACACTAAAGCTTTCTTT CASSLGGGRGNTKAFF
. 15 TRBD2 TRBJ2-7 TRBV5-1 TGCGCCAGCAGCTTCGGGACTAGACACTACTACGAGCAGTACTTC CASSFGTRHYYEQYF
. 15 . TRBJ2-1 TRBV4-3 TGCGCCAGCAGCCAGCGCATTTGGCTTAGGGATGAGCAGTTCTTC CASSQRIWLRDEQFF
. 13 . TRBJ1-5 TRBV2 TGTGCCAGCAGGGGAATCGTCAATCAGCCCCAGCATTTT CASRGIVNQPQHF
. 15 TRBD2 TRBJ2-1 TRBV5-1 TGCGCCAGCAGCTGGGGACTAGCGGGAGTTATTGAGCAGTTCTTC CASSWGLAGVIEQFF
. 9 TRBD1 TRBJ1-1 TRBV30 TGTGCCGGGGACAGTGAAGCTTTCTTT CAGDSEAFF
few 14 . TRBJ2-5 TRBV27 TGTGCCAGCCGTTACTCCAGGGGTGGGGAGACCCAGTACTTC CASRYSRGGETQYF
. 13 . TRBJ2-1 TRBV10-2 TGCGCCAGCATGATCAAAGGTAGCAATGAGCAGTTCTTC CASMIKGSNEQFF